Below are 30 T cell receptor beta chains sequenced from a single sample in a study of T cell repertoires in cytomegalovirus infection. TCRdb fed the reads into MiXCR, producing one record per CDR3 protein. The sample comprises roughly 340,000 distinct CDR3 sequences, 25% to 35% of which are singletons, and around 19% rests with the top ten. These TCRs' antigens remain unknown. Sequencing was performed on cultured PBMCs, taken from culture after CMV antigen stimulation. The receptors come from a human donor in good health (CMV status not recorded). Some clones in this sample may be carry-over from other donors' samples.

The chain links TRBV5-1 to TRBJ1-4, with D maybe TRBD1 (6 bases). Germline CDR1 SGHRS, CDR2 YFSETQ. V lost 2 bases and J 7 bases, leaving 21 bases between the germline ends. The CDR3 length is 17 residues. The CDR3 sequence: CASSFLAGASIGEKLFF. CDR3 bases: TGCGCCAGCAGCTTCCTGGCAGGGGCGAGTATCGGTGAAAAACTGTTTTTT.

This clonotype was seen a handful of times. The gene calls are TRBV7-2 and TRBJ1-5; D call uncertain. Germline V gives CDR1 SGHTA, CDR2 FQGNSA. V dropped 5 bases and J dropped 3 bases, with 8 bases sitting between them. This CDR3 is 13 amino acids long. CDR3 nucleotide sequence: TGTGCCAGCAGCGGAAGGGACAATCAGCCCCAGCATTTT. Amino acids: CASSGRDNQPQHF.

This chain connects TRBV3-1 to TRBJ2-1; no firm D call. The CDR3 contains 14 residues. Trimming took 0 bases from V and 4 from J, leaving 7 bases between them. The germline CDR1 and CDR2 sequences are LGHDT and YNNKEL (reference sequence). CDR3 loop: CASSQDRLYNEQFF. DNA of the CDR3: TGTGCCAGCAGCCAAGATAGGCTTTACAATGAGCAGTTCTTC.

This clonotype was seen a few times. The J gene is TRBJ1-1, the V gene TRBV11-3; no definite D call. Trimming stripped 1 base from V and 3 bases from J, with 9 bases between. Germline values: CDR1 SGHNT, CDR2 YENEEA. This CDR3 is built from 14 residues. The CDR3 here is CASSLGHSHTEAFF. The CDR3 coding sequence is TGTGCCAGCAGCTTAGGCCACAGCCACACTGAAGCTTTCTTT.

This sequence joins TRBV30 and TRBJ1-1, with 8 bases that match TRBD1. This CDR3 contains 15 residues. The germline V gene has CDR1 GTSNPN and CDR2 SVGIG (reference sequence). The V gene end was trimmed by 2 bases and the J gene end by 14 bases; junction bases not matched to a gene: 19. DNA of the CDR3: TGTGCCTGGAGTAACCCCGACAGGGGATATTTTAGCGGATTCTTT. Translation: CAWSNPDRGYFSGFF. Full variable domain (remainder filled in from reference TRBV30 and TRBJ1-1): SQTIHQWPATLVQPVGSPLSLECTVEGTSNPNLYWYRQAAGRGLQLLFYSVGIGQISSEVPQNLSASRPQDRQFILSSKKLLLSDSGFYLCAWSNPDRGYFSGFFGQGTRLTVV.

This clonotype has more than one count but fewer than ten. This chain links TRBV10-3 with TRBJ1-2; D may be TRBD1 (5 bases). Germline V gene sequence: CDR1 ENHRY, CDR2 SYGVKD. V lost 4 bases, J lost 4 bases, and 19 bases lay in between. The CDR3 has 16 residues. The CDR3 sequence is CAISAPGGGLVYGYTF. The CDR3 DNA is TGTGCCATCAGTGCCCCCGGGGGGGGTCTCGTCTATGGCTACACCTTC.

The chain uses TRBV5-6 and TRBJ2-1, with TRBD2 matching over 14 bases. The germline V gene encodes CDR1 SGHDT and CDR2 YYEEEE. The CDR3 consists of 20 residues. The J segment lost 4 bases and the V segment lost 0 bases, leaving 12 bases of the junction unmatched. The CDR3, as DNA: TGTGCCAGCAGCTTGGCTCTTACTCCGGGACTAGCGGGAGTTTACAATGAGCAGTTCTTC. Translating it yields CASSLALTPGLAGVYNEQFF.

DNA of the CDR3: TGTGCCAGCAGCTTAGGGGGTGTTGCCACTGAAGCTTTCTTT. Translation: CASSLGGVATEAFF. The genes are TRBV7-9 and TRBJ1-1; D is unresolved. The CDR3 extends over 14 amino acids. V was clipped by 1 base and J by 4 bases, with 10 bases between them. In germline, CDR1 is SEHNR, CDR2 FQNEAQ (reference sequence).

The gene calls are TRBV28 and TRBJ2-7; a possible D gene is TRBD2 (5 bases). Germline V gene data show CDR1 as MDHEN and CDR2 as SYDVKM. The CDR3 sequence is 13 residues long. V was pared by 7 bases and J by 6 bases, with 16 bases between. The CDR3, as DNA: TGTGCCAGCAACTTGAACCGCGAGGGCGAGCAGTACTTC. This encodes CASNLNREGEQYF.

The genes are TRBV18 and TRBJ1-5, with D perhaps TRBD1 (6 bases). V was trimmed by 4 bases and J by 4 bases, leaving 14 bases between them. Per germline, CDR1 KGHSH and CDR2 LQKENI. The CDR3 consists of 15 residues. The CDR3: CASSLSRDKNQPQHF. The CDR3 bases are TGTGCCAGCTCACTTTCCCGGGACAAAAATCAGCCCCAGCATTTT.

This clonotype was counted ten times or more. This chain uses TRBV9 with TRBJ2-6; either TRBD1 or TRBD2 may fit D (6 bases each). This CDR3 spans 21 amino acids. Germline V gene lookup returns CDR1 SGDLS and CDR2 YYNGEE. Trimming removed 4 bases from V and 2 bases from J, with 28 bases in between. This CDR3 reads CASSPRPGYLGGEAGANVLTF. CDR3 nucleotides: TGTGCCAGCAGCCCCCGCCCCGGGTACTTGGGGGGCGAAGCTGGGGCCAACGTCCTGACTTTC.

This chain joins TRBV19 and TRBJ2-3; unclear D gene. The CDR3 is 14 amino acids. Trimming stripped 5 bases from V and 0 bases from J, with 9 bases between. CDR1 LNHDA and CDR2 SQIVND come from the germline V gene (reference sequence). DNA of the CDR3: TGTGCCAGTAGTCCAAAGACTAGCACAGATACGCAGTATTTT. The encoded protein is CASSPKTSTDTQYF.

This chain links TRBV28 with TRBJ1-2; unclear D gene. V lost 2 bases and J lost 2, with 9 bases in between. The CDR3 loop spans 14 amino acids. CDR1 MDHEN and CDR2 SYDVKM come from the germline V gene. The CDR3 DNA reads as TGTGCCAGCAGTTTAGGCGGTGAGAACTATGGCTACACCTTC. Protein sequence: CASSLGGENYGYTF.

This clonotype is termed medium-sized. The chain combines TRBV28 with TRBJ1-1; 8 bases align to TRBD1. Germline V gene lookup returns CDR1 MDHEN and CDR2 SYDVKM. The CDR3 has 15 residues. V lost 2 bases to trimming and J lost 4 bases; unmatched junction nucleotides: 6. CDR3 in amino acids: CASSLETGVATEAFF. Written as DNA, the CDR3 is TGTGCCAGCAGTTTAGAGACAGGGGTGGCCACTGAAGCTTTCTTT.

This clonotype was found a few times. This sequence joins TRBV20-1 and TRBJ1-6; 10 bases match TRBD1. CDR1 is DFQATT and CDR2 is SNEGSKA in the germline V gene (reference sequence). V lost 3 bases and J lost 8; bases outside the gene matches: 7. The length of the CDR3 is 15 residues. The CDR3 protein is CSARVEGQGYSPLHF. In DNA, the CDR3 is TGCAGTGCTAGGGTCGAGGGACAGGGGTATTCACCCCTCCACTTT.

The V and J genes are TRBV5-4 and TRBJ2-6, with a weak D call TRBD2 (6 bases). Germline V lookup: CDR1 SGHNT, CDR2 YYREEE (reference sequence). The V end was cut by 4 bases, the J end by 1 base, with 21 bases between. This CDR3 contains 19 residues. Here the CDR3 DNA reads TGTGCCAGCAGCCTTGGGGGTCAGCGGGCACGATCTGGGGCCAACGTCCTGACTTTC. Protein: CASSLGGQRARSGANVLTF. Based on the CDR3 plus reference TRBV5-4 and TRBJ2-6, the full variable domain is ETGVTQSPTHLIKTRGQQVTLRCSSQSGHNTVSWYQQALGQGPQFIFQYYREEENGRGNFPPRFSGLQFPNYSSELNVNALELDDSALYLCASSLGGQRARSGANVLTFGAGSRLTVL.

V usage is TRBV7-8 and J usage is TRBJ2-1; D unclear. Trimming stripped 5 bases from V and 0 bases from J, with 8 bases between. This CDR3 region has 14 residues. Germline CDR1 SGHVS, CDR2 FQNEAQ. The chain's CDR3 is CASSVYSSYNEQFF. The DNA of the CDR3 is TGTGCCAGCAGCGTATACAGCTCCTACAATGAGCAGTTCTTC.

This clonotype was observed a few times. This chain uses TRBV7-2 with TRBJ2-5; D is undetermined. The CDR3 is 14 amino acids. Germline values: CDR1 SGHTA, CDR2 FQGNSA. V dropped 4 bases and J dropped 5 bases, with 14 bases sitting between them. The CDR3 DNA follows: TGTGCCAGCAGCTCGACATCTAGATACGAGACCCAGTACTTC. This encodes CASSSTSRYETQYF.

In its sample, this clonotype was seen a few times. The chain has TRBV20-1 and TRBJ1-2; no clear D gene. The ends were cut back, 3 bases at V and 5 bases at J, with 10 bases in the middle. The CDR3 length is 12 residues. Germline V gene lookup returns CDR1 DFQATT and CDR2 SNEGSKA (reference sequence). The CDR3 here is CSASGATYGYTF. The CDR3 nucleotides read TGCAGTGCTAGTGGCGCAACTTATGGCTACACCTTC.

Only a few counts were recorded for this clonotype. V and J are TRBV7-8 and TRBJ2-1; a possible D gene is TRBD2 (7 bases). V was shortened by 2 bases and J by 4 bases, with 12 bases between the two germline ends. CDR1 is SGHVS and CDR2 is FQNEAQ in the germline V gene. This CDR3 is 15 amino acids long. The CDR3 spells CASSLRGDTYNEQFF. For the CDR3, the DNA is TGTGCCAGCAGCTTACGGGGGGACACTTACAATGAGCAGTTCTTC.

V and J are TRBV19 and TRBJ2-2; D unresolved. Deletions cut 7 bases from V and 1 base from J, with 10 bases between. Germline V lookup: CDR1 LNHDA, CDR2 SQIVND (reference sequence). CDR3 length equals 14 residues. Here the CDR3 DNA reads TGTGCCAGTACCCTCGAGTGGAACACCGGGGAGCTGTTTTTT. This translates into CASTLEWNTGELFF.

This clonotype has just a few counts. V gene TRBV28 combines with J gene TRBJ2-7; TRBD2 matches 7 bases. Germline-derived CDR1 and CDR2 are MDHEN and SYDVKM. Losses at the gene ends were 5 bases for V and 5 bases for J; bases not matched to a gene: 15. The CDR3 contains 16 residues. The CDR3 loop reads CASSQEQDGRYDEQYF. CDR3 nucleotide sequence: TGTGCCAGCAGTCAGGAGCAGGACGGGAGGTACGACGAGCAGTACTTC.

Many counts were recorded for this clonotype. The CDR3 here is CASSPLAGVAKNIQYF. The CDR3 DNA is TGTGCCAGCAGCCCACTAGCGGGGGTAGCCAAAAACATTCAGTACTTC. This chain links TRBV7-9 with TRBJ2-4; 11 bases fit TRBD2. This CDR3 is built from 16 residues. The V gene's germline CDR1 is SEHNR and CDR2 FQNEAQ (reference sequence). V shed 5 bases, J shed 0 bases, and the junction held 3 bases outside the gene matches.

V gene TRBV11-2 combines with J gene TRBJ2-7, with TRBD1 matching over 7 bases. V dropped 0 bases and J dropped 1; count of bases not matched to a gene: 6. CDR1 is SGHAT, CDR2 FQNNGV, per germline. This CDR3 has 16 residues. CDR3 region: CASSLEEGAESYEQYF. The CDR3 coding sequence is TGTGCCAGCAGCTTAGAAGAGGGGGCGGAATCCTACGAGCAGTACTTC.

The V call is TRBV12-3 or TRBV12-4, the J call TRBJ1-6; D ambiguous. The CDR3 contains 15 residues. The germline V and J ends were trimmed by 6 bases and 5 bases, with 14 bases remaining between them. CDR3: CASRWGMGHNSPLHF. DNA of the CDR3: TGTGCCAGCAGGTGGGGTATGGGTCATAATTCACCCCTCCACTTT.

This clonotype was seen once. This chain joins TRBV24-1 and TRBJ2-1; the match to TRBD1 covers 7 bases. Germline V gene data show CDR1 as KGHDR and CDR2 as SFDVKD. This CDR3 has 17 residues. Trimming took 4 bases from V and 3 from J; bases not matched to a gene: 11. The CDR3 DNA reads TGTGCCACCAGTGACCGTACTCCGGGACAGAACTACAATGAGCAGTTCTTC. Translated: CATSDRTPGQNYNEQFF.

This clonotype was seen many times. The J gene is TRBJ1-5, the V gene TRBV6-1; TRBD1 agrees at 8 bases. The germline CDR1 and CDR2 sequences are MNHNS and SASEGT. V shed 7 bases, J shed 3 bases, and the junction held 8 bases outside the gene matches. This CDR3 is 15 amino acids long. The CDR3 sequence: CASMVDRGPNQPQHF. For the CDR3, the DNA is TGTGCCAGCATGGTAGACAGGGGTCCCAATCAGCCCCAGCATTTT.

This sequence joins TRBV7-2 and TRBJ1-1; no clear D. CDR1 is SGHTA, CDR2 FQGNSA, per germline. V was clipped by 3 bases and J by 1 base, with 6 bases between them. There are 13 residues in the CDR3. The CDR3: CASSFMENTEAFF. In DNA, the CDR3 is TGTGCCAGCAGCTTCATGGAGAACACTGAAGCTTTCTTT.

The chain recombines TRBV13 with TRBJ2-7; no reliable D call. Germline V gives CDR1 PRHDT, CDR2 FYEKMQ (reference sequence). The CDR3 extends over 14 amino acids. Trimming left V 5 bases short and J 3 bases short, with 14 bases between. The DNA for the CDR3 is TGTGCCAGCAGCCCCCCCGGTCTCCACTACGAGCAGTACTTC. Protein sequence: CASSPPGLHYEQYF. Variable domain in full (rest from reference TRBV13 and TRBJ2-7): AAGVIQSPRHLIKEKRETATLKCYPIPRHDTVYWYQQGPGQDPQFLISFYEKMQSDKGSIPDRFSAQQFSDYHSELNMSSLELGDSALYFCASSPPGLHYEQYFGPGTRLTVT.

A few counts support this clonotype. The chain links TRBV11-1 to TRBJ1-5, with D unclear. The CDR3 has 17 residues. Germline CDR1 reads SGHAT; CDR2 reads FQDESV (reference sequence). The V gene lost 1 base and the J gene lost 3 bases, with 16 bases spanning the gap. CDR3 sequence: CASSLVRCPEPNQPQHF. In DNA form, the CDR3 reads TGTGCCAGCAGCTTAGTCCGTTGCCCAGAACCCAATCAGCCCCAGCATTTT.